Below, 4 T cell receptor beta chains from the same sample are listed, as sequenced in a study of blood T cell repertoires in COVID-19. Generated by immunoSEQ multiplex PCR, the TCRdb table keeps only in-frame clones and is missing some. The sample records 110,000 or so clones, approximately 87% being singletons. The sample was peripheral blood. These receptors were taken from a man in his 70s who had recovered from COVID-19.

This clone has a single count. V gene TRBV7-8 combines with J gene TRBJ2-7; 8 nucleotides line up with TRBD1. CDR3 length: 15 residues. The V and J ends lost 3 bases and 5 bases, in that order; junction bases with no gene match: 9. Germline lookup yields CDR1 SGHVS and CDR2 FQNEAQ. CDR3: CASSFGGDRSHEQYF. CDR3 in DNA: TGTGCCAGCAGCTTCGGAGGGGACAGGTCCCACGAGCAGTACTTC. Drawing the rest from reference TRBV7-8 and TRBJ2-7, the complete variable domain is GAGVSQSPRYKVAKRGQDVALRCDPISGHVSLFWYQQALGQGPEFLTYFQNEAQLDKSGLPSDRFFAERPEGSVSTLKIQRTQQEDSAVYLCASSFGGDRSHEQYFGPGTRLTVT.

V and J are TRBV5-4 and TRBJ1-2; 7 nucleotides match TRBD1. After removal of 6 bases from V and 5 bases from J, the junction contained 7 bases not matched to a gene. The CDR3 has 13 residues. The germline V gene encodes CDR1 SGHNT and CDR2 YYREEE (reference sequence). The CDR3 DNA is TGTGCCAGCAACGTACAGGGGCAGTATGGCTACACCTTC. This gives the protein CASNVQGQYGYTF.

This clone was seen more than once but under ten times. The chain has TRBV6-6 and TRBJ1-5; the D is unclear. The CDR3 has 15 residues. V was pared by 6 bases and J by 2 bases, with 14 bases between. Germline CDR1 MNHNY, CDR2 SVGAGI (reference sequence). The CDR3 region is CASSIRGLGNQPQHF. The CDR3 nucleotides are TGTGCCAGCAGCATCCGGGGTTTAGGCAATCAGCCCCAGCATTTT.

V and J are TRBV5-6 and TRBJ2-7, with 10 nucleotides matching TRBD1. The CDR3 contains 14 residues. The V and J ends lost 1 base and 10 bases, in that order; junction bases with no gene match: 8. Germline V gene data show CDR1 as SGHDT and CDR2 as YYEEEE. This CDR3 reads CASSLFRQGASQYF. CDR3 DNA sequence: TGTGCCAGCAGCTTGTTTCGACAGGGGGCTTCCCAGTACTTC. Drawing the rest from reference TRBV5-6 and TRBJ2-7, the complete variable domain is DAGVTQSPTHLIKTRGQQVTLRCSPKSGHDTVSWYQQALGQGPQFIFQYYEEEERQRGNFPDRFSGHQFPNYSSELNVNALLLGDSALYLCASSLFRQGASQYFGPGTRLTVT.